This paragraph reports one T cell receptor beta chain. In germline, CDR1 is DFQATT, CDR2 SNEGSKA (reference sequence). The CDR3 sequence is 14 residues long. V was pared by 0 bases and J by 4 bases, with 12 bases between. The data belong to a study of identical twins. TCRdb ran MiXCR on the 5' RACE reads and lists one entry per CDR3 protein. The sample lists 15,000 to 20,000 distinct CDR3 sequences; roughly 63% were seen once. The clonotype was recovered from a woman between 18 and 30 years old in good health. This table probably holds off-target reads from a library built for another chain. The sequencing input was memory (CD45RO+) T cells sorted from blood. The gene calls are TRBV20-1 and TRBJ2-5, with D uncertain. CDR3 protein: CSARENPPRETQYF. In DNA form, the CDR3 reads TGCAGTGCTAGAGAGAACCCGCCCAGAGAGACCCAGTACTTC.